One sample yielded the 2 T cell receptor beta chains listed below, sequenced in a study of early stage breast cancer tumors. Profiled with immunoSEQ multiplex PCR; TCRdb holds only in-frame clones, not every one. The sample gives around 78,000 clones, under 85% of which show up once; roughly 3% is in the top ten. Material for sequencing was blood. The receptors stem from a person aged 55-75 years with breast cancer.

This chain joins TRBV7-6 and TRBJ2-7, with 9 bases aligning to TRBD2. With 5 bases clipped from V and 3 bases from J, the junction kept 8 bases outside the gene matches. Germline loops: CDR1 SGHVS, CDR2 FNYEAQ. The CDR3 is 15 amino acids. This CDR3 is CASSATSGGIYEQYF. As DNA, the CDR3 is TGTGCCAGCAGCGCGACTAGCGGAGGTATCTACGAGCAGTACTTC.

This clone came up a few times. The chain recombines TRBV5-5 with TRBJ1-6; D is unclear. The CDR3 spans 15 residues. Looked up from germline, CDR1 is SGHKS and CDR2 is YYEKEE (reference sequence). V shed 4 bases and J shed 0 bases, with 8 bases lying between them. CDR3 amino acids: CASSVFRSYNSPLHF. The CDR3 nucleotides read TGTGCCAGCAGCGTCTTTCGCTCCTATAATTCACCCCTCCACTTT. Drawing the rest from reference TRBV5-5 and TRBJ1-6, the complete variable domain is DAGVTQSPTHLIKTRGQQVTLRCSPISGHKSVSWYQQVLGQGPQFIFQYYEKEERGRGNFPDRFSARQFPNYSSELNVNALLLGDSALYLCASSVFRSYNSPLHFGNGTRLTVT.